Below, 2 T cell receptor beta chains from the same sample are listed, as sequenced in a study of molecular identifiers for immune sequencing clone quantification. TCRdb re-called the PCR reads through MiXCR, storing one row per CDR3 protein. In the table there are 300,000 to 400,000 distinct CDR3 sequences, roughly 24% of which are singletons. The sample consisted of naive CD8+ T cells from blood, with Jurkat cell RNA spiked in. Subset given: FACS-sorted CD8+CD4-CCR7+CD45RA+ naive T cells. The source is a human donor in good health. Some libraries in this study had Jurkat cell RNA spiked in.

In its sample, this clonotype was seen many times. The V and J genes are TRBV25-1 and TRBJ2-7; D unclear. Germline V CDR1 and CDR2: MGHDK, SYGVNS. The V end was cut by 3 bases, the J end by 0 bases, with 3 bases between. The CDR3 has 12 amino acids. The CDR3 sequence: CASSDVSYEQYF. In DNA, the CDR3 is TGTGCCAGCAGTGACGTCTCCTACGAGCAGTACTTC.

This chain joins TRBV6-2 or TRBV6-3 and TRBJ2-6; D unclear. Germline CDR1 is MNHEY and CDR2 is SVGEGT. This CDR3 region has 15 residues. V dropped 7 bases and J dropped 4 bases, with 14 bases sitting between them. CDR3 residues: CASTISAWGANVLTF. Written as DNA, the CDR3 is TGTGCCAGCACCATATCTGCTTGGGGGGCCAACGTCCTGACTTTC.